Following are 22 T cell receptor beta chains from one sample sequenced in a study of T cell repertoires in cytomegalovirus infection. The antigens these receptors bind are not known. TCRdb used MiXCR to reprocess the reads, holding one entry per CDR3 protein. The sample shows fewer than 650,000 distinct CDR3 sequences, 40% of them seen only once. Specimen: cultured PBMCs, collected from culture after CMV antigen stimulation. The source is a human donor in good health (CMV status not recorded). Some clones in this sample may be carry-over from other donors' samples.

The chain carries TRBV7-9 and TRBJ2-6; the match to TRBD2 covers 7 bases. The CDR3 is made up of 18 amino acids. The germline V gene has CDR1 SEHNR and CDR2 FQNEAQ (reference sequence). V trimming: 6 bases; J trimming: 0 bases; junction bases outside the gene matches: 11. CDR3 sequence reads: CASSPGLAATSGANVLTF. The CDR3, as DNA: TGTGCCAGCAGTCCGGGCCTAGCGGCAACCTCTGGGGCCAACGTCCTGACTTTC.

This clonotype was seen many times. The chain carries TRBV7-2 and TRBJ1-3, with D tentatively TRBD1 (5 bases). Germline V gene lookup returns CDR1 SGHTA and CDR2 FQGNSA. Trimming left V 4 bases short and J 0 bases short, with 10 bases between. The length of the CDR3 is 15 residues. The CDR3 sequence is CASSSGTVSGNTIYF. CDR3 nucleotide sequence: TGTGCCAGCAGCTCAGGGACGGTCTCTGGAAACACCATATATTTT.

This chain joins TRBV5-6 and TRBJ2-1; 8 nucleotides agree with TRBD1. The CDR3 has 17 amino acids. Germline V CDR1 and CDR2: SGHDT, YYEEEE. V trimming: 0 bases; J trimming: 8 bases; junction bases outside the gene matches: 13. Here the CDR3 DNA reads TGTGCCAGCAGCTTGGCCTATGGACAGGGAACTGTGGATGAGCAGTTCTTC. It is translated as CASSLAYGQGTVDEQFF.

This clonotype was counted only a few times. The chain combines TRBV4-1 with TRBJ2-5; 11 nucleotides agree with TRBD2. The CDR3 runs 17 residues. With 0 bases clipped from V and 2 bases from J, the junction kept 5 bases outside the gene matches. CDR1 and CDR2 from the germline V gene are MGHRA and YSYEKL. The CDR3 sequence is CASSQEITSGGQETQYF. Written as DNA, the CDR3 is TGCGCCAGCAGCCAAGAGATCACTAGCGGGGGACAAGAGACCCAGTACTTC.

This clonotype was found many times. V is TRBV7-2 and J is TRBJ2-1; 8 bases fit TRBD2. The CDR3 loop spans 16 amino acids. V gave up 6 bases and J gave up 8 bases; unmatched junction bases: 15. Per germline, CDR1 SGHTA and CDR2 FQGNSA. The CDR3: CASSSPSGLVLHEQFF. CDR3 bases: TGTGCCAGCAGTTCACCATCGGGACTAGTATTACATGAGCAGTTCTTC.

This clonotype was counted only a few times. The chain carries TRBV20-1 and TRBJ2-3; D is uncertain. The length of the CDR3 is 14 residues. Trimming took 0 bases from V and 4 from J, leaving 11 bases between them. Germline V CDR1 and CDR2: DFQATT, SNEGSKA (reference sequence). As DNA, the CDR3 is TGCAGTGCTAGAGATCGAAAGGGTGCAGATACGCAGTATTTT. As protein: CSARDRKGADTQYF.

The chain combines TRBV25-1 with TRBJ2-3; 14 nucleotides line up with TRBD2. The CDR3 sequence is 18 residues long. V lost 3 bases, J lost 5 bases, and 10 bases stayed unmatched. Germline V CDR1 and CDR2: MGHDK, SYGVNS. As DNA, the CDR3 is TGTGCCAGCAGTGACCTTGGACTAGCGGGAGGCCGTGGAGATACGCAGTATTTT. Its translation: CASSDLGLAGGRGDTQYF.

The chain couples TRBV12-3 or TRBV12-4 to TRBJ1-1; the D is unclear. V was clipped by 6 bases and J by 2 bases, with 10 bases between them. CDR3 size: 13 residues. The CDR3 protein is CASRREGNTEAFF. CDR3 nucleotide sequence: TGTGCCAGCAGACGGGAGGGAAACACTGAAGCTTTCTTT.

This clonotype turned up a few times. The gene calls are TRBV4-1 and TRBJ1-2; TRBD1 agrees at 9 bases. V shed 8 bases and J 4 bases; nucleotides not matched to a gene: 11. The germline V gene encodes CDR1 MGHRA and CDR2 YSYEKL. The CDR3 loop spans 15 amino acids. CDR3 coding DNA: TGCGCCAGCGGATCGACAGGGGGGGACTTCTATGGCTACACCTTC. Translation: CASGSTGGDFYGYTF.

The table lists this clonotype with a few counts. CDR3: CASSLGSSGRVSDTGELFF. Here the CDR3 DNA reads TGCGCCAGCAGCTTGGGCTCTAGCGGGAGGGTCTCGGACACCGGGGAGCTGTTTTTT. The rearrangement joins TRBV5-1 to TRBJ2-2, with TRBD2 matching over 12 bases. Unmatched junction bases numbered 9, after V lost 0 bases and J lost 3 bases. From germline, CDR1 is SGHRS and CDR2 YFSETQ. The CDR3 length is 19 residues.

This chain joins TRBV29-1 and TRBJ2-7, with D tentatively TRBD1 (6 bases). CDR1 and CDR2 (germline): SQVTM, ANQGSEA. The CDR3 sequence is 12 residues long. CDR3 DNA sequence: TGCAGATCCCCAGGGGCCAGGCGCGAGCAGTACTTC. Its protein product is CRSPGARREQYF.

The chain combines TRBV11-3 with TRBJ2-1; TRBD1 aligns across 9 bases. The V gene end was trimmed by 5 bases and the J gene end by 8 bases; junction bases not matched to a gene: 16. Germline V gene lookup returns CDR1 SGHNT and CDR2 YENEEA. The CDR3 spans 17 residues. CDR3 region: CASSTSTAGQGLHEQFF. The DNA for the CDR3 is TGTGCCAGCAGCACTTCGACAGCGGGACAGGGCCTCCATGAGCAGTTCTTC.

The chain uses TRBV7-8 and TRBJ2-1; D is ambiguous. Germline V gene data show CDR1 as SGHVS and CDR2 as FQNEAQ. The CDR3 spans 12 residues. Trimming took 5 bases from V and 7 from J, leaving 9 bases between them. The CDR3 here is CASSGDFNEQFF. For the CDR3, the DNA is TGTGCCAGCAGCGGAGACTTTAATGAGCAGTTCTTC.

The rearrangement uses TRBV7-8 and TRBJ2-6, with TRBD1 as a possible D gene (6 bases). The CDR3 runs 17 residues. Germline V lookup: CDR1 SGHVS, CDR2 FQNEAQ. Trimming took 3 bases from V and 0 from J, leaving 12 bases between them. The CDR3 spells CASSLRTVRSGANVLTF. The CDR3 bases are TGTGCCAGCAGCTTGAGGACAGTCCGCTCTGGGGCCAACGTCCTGACTTTC.

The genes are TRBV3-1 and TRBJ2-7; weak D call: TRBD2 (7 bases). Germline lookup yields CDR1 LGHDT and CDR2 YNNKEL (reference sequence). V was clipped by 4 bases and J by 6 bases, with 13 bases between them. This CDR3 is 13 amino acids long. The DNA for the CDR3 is TGTGCCAGCAGCCGCGCGGGGGCCTTCGAGCAGTACTTC. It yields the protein CASSRAGAFEQYF.

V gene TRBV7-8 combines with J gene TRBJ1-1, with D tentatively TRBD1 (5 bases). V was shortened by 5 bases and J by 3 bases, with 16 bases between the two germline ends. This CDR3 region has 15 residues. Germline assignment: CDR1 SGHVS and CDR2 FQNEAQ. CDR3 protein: CASSVRGPLYTEAFF. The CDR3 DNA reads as TGTGCCAGCAGCGTCCGGGGACCCCTGTACACTGAAGCTTTCTTT.

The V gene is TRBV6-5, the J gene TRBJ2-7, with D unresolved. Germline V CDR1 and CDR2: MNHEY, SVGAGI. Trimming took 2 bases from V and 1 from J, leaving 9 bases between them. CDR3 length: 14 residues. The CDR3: CASSYAGESYEQYF. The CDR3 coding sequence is TGTGCCAGCAGTTACGCCGGAGAGTCCTACGAGCAGTACTTC.

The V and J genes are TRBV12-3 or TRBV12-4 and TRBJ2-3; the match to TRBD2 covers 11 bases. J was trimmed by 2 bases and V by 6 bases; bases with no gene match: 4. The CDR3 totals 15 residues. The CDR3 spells CASRLAGANTDTQYF. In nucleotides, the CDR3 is TGTGCCAGCAGACTAGCGGGGGCCAACACAGATACGCAGTATTTT.

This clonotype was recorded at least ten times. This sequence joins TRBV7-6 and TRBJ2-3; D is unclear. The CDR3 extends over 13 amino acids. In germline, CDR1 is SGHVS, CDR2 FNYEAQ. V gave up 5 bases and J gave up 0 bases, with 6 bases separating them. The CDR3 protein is CASSRASTDTQYF. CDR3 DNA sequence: TGTGCCAGCAGCCGTGCTAGCACAGATACGCAGTATTTT.

CDR3 coding DNA: TGTGCCAGCAGCTTAGTTGGGACAGGGATCATAGCCCAGCATTTT. Translated: CASSLVGTGIIAQHF. This chain links TRBV7-2 with TRBJ1-5, with 9 bases lining up with TRBD1. In germline, CDR1 is SGHTA, CDR2 FQGNSA. Trimming removed 1 base from V and 11 bases from J; junction bases left unmatched: 9. CDR3 size: 15 residues.

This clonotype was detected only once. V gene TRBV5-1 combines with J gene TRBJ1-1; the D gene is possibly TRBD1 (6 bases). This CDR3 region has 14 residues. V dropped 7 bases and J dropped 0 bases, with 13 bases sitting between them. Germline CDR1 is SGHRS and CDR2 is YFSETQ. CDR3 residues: CASGVGQMNTEAFF. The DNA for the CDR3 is TGCGCCAGCGGGGTAGGACAGATGAACACTGAAGCTTTCTTT.

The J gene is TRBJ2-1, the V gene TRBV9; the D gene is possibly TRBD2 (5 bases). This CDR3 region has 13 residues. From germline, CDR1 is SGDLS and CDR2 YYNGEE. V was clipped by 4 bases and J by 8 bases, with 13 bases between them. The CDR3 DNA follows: TGTGCCAGCAGCCCAAAGTATAGCGATGAGCAGTTCTTC. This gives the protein CASSPKYSDEQFF.